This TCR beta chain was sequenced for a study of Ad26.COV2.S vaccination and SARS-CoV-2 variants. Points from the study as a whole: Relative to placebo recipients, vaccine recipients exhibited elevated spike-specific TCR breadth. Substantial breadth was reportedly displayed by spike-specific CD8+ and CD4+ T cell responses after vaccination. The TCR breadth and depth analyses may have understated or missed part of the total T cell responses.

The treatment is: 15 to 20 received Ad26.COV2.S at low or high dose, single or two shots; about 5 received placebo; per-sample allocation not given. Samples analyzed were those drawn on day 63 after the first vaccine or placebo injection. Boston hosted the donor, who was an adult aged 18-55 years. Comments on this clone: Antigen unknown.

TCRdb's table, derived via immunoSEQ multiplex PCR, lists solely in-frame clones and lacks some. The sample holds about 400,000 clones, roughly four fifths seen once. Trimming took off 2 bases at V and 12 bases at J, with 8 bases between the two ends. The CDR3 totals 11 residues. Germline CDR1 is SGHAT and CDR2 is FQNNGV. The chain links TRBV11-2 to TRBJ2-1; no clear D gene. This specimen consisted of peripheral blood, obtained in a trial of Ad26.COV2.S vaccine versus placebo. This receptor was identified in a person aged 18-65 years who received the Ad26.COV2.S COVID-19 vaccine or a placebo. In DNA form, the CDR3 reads TGTGCCAGCAGCTTACGTTATTCGCAGTTCTTC. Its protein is CASSLRYSQFF.